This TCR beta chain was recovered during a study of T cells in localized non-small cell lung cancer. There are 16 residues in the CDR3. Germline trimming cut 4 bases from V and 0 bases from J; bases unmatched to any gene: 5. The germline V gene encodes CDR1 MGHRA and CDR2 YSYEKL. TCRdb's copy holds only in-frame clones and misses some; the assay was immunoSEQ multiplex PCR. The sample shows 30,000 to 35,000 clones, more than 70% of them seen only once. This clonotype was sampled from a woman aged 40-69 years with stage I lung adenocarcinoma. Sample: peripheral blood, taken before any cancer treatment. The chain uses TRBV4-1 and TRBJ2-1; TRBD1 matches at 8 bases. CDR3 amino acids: CASSRQGASSYNEQFF. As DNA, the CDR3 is TGCGCCAGCAGCCGGCAGGGGGCTAGCTCCTACAATGAGCAGTTCTTC.